The rows below give T cell receptor beta chains drawn from one sample of a study of OX40 agonist ivuxolimab in advanced cancers. Generated by immunoSEQ multiplex PCR, the TCRdb table keeps only in-frame clones and is missing some. The table records around 62,000 clones, 65% to 90% of them present only once. The source was CD4+ or CD8+ T cells sorted from blood, collected in a trial of the OX40 agonist ivuxolimab. The source of these receptors is an adult with an advanced solid tumor such as melanoma, head and neck, liver or kidney cancer. CDR3s include the opening cysteine and the closing phenylalanine or tryptophan. A D gene is named only where the DNA matches it firmly. Clone sizes are given selectively: once, few, many, or a class where the clone is expanded.

j_gene	abundance	v_gene	d_gene	CDR3aa	CDR3nt
TRBJ2-1	.	TRBV5-5	.	CASSFGGRRGYNEQFF	TGTGCCAGCAGCTTTGGGGGGCGCAGGGGCTACAATGAGCAGTTCTTC
TRBJ1-5	.	TRBV19	.	CASTNGQHSNQPQHF	TGTGCCAGTACCAACGGACAGCATAGCAATCAGCCCCAGCATTTT
TRBJ1-1	.	TRBV7-2	TRBD1	CASSLPYRGNTEAFF	TGTGCCAGCAGCCTTCCATACAGGGGGAACACTGAAGCTTTCTTT
TRBJ1-2	.	TRBV4-3	.	CASSQDRGAAGYTF	TGCGCCAGCAGCCAAGATCGGGGGGCAGCGGGCTACACCTTC
TRBJ1-2	.	TRBV7-8	.	CASSLAQTEVYGYTF	TGTGCCAGCAGCTTAGCGCAGACAGAAGTATATGGCTACACCTTC
TRBJ2-3	.	TRBV7-6	.	CASSLVVGGQLAPHTQYF	TGTGCCAGCAGCTTAGTTGTGGGGGGGCAGTTGGCCCCACATACGCAGTATTTT
TRBJ2-7	.	TRBV19	.	CASSILFVGEQYF	TGTGCCAGTAGTATACTTTTTGTGGGCGAGCAGTACTTC
TRBJ2-7	.	TRBV4-2	.	CASSQASLSYEQYF	TGTGCCAGCAGCCAAGCCTCTTTAAGCTACGAGCAGTACTTC
TRBJ2-2	.	TRBV6-5	.	CASSSSWAGELFF	TGTGCCAGCAGTTCTAGTTGGGCCGGGGAGCTGTTTTTT
TRBJ1-3	.	TRBV7-2	TRBD1	CASSVTGDRGSGNTIYF	TGTGCCAGCAGCGTAACCGGGGACAGGGGATCTGGAAACACCATATATTTT
TRBJ1-2	.	TRBV10-3	.	CAIRQGGSRYTF	TGTGCCATCCGTCAGGGAGGTAGTCGCTACACCTTC
TRBJ2-7	.	TRBV5-1	.	CASSHRDTDEQYF	TGCGCCAGCAGCCACCGGGACACAGACGAGCAGTACTTC
TRBJ2-3	.	TRBV29-1	.	CSVRSQGGSTDTQYF	TGCAGCGTTAGGTCCCAGGGGGGTAGCACAGATACGCAGTATTTT
TRBJ2-2	.	TRBV7-3	TRBD1	CAVHRGNTGELFF	TGTGCCGTACACAGGGGGAACACCGGGGAGCTGTTTTTT
TRBJ2-1	.	TRBV14	TRBD2	CASSQEGLAMLNEQFF	TGTGCCAGCAGCCAAGAGGGACTAGCTATGCTCAATGAGCAGTTCTTC
TRBJ1-1	.	TRBV7-9	.	CASSLLQSEAFF	TGTGCCAGCAGCTTACTTCAGTCTGAAGCTTTCTTT
TRBJ2-7	.	TRBV2	.	CASMVGRAAYEQYF	TGTGCCAGCATGGTTGGGCGCGCTGCCTACGAGCAGTACTTC
TRBJ2-1	.	TRBV7-7	TRBD2	CASSAGGSSYNEQFF	TGTGCTAGCAGCGCCGGGGGGAGCTCCTACAATGAGCAGTTCTTC
TRBJ1-4	.	TRBV4-3	TRBD1	CASSQPDRGLGKLFF	TGCGCCAGCAGCCAACCGGACAGGGGGCTAGGAAAACTGTTTTTT
TRBJ2-5	.	TRBV5-1	TRBD1	CASSLTMFFTGGQETQYF	TGCGCCAGCAGCCTGACGATGTTTTTTACAGGGGGTCAAGAGACCCAGTACTTC
TRBJ1-2	.	TRBV27	.	CASRPSPSANYGYTF	TGTGCCAGCAGACCATCCCCCTCAGCTAACTATGGCTACACCTTC
TRBJ2-2	.	TRBV5-1	TRBD1	CASSLGTGISTTGELFF	TGCGCCAGCAGCCTAGGGACAGGCATCTCAACCACCGGGGAGCTGTTTTTT
TRBJ2-3	.	TRBV11-3	.	CASSLGRTVVSTDTQYF	TGTGCCAGCAGCTTAGGCAGGACAGTCGTTAGCACAGATACGCAGTATTTT
TRBJ2-3	.	TRBV18	TRBD2	CASSASGRSTDTQYF	TGTGCCAGCTCAGCTAGCGGGCGGAGCACAGATACGCAGTATTTT
TRBJ1-1	.	TRBV18	.	CASSPTVAEAFF	TGTGCCAGCTCACCGACAGTCGCTGAAGCTTTCTTT
TRBJ1-4	.	TRBV19	.	CASSAWSTATNEKLFF	TGTGCCAGTAGTGCGTGGAGTACGGCAACTAATGAAAAACTGTTTTTT
TRBJ1-1	.	TRBV5-1	.	CASSLDVSNTEAFF	TGCGCCAGCAGCCTCGATGTTTCGAACACTGAAGCTTTCTTT
TRBJ1-2	.	TRBV10-3	.	CAISDMMETGVNTF	TGTGCCATCAGTGATATGATGGAGACAGGAGTTAACACCTTC
TRBJ1-1	once	TRBV6-5	.	CASSRPEGGGAFF	TGTGCCAGCAGTCGCCCAGAGGGGGGTGGAGCTTTCTTT
TRBJ2-5	.	TRBV7-9	TRBD2	CASSSPGGETQYF	TGTGCCAGCAGCTCCCCCGGGGGGGAGACCCAGTACTTC
TRBJ1-2	.	TRBV7-2	TRBD1	CASSRSRDRGGYTF	TGTGCCAGCAGCAGGTCCCGGGACAGGGGAGGCTACACCTTC
TRBJ2-4	.	TRBV5-5	.	CASSPLESLAKNIQYF	TGTGCCAGCAGCCCATTAGAGTCCTTAGCCAAAAACATTCAGTACTTC
TRBJ2-5	.	TRBV29-1	.	CSVEEGPETQYF	TGCAGCGTTGAAGAGGGGCCCGAGACCCAGTACTTC
TRBJ1-3	.	TRBV9	TRBD1	CASGADRGMGTIYF	TGTGCCAGCGGCGCGGACAGGGGGATGGGCACCATATATTTT
TRBJ1-2	.	TRBV5-8	.	CASSLGPPNYGYTF	TGTGCCAGCAGCTTGGGTCCACCTAACTATGGCTACACCTTC
TRBJ2-4	.	TRBV5-4	.	CASSVGSKNIQYF	TGTGCCAGCAGCGTGGGTTCCAAAAACATTCAGTACTTC
TRBJ2-3	.	TRBV6-5	.	CASKGPATDTQYF	TGTGCCAGCAAGGGTCCGGCCACAGATACGCAGTATTTT
TRBJ2-1	once	TRBV11-2	TRBD1	CASSQTRGLHNEQFF	TGTGCCAGCAGCCAAACCAGGGGGCTTCACAATGAGCAGTTCTTC
TRBJ1-1	.	TRBV14	.	CASSPGGTRTAFF	TGTGCCAGCAGCCCAGGCGGGACCCGAACCGCTTTCTTT
TRBJ2-5	.	TRBV9	.	CASSEGANQGETQYF	TGTGCCAGCAGCGAAGGGGCGAATCAGGGGGAGACCCAGTACTTC
TRBJ2-7	.	TRBV20-1	.	CSGWGKYEQYF	TGCAGTGGTTGGGGAAAGTACGAGCAGTACTTC
TRBJ1-6	.	TRBV7-7	.	CASFSGPVLHSYNSPLHF	.
TRBJ1-1	.	TRBV27	.	CASSLWGSTNTEAFF	TGTGCCAGCAGTTTATGGGGCAGCACTAACACTGAAGCTTTCTTT
TRBJ1-1	.	TRBV5-3	.	CASSLSGSLNTEAFF	TGTGCCAGCAGCTTGAGCGGCTCCTTGAACACTGAAGCTTTCTTT
TRBJ1-6	.	TRBV27	.	CASSLSNSPLHF	TGTGCCAGCAGTTTATCGAATTCACCCCTCCACTTT
TRBJ1-6	.	TRBV2	TRBD1	CASRGQGTENSPLHF	TGTGCCAGCAGGGGACAGGGGACGGAGAATTCACCCCTCCACTTT
TRBJ2-1	few	TRBV25-1	.	CASSDSRPEQFF	TGTGCCAGCAGTGATAGTCGACCTGAGCAGTTCTTC
TRBJ1-1	.	TRBV6-4	.	CASSPSPGSAEAFF	TGTGCCAGCAGCCCGAGCCCGGGGAGTGCTGAAGCTTTCTTT